These T cell receptor beta chains were read from a single sample in a study of CD8+CD57+ T cells in acquired aplastic anemia. TCRdb independently ran MiXCR on the reads; one entry per CDR3 protein. Of fewer than 200,000 distinct CDR3 sequences in the sample, approximately 60% were seen once. The specimen was sorted CD4+, CD8+, or CD8+CD57+ T cells (not recorded which) from PBMCs. The receptor source for this set is a human donor in good health. Both conserved end residues are part of each CDR3. A D gene is named only where the DNA matches it firmly. Rows may omit the clone size; those that give it use once, few, many or a size class.

cdr3_nt: TGTGCCACCAGTGATTCGGGGGGCGCGAAGGAGACCCAGTACTTC; cdr3_aa: CATSDSGGAKETQYF; clone_size: -; j_call: TRBJ2-5; d_call: -; v_call: TRBV24-1
cdr3_nt: TGTGCCAGCAGTTTGTCAGCGGGAGGGTACAATGAGCAGTTCTTC; cdr3_aa: CASSLSAGGYNEQFF; clone_size: many; j_call: TRBJ2-1; d_call: TRBD2; v_call: TRBV12-3/TRBV12-4
cdr3_nt: TGCAGCGTTGACGGGACAGGGGGCGAGGCAGATACGCAGTATTTT; cdr3_aa: CSVDGTGGEADTQYF; clone_size: -; j_call: TRBJ2-3; d_call: TRBD1; v_call: TRBV29-1
cdr3_nt: TGTGCCAGCAGACTAGCGAGCTACGAGCAGTACTTC; cdr3_aa: CASRLASYEQYF; clone_size: -; j_call: TRBJ2-7; d_call: TRBD2; v_call: TRBV2
cdr3_nt: TGTGCCAGCAGCTTAATGGGGGGTGGTGGCTACACCTTC; cdr3_aa: CASSLMGGGGYTF; clone_size: many; j_call: TRBJ1-2; d_call: -; v_call: TRBV7-9
cdr3_nt: TGTGCCAGCAGTTACTCGACTAGCGGGAGGGCCGGGGAGCTGTTTTTT; cdr3_aa: CASSYSTSGRAGELFF; clone_size: -; j_call: TRBJ2-2; d_call: TRBD2; v_call: TRBV10-3
cdr3_nt: TGCAGTGCAAGGAGGGCGGGGGTCACAGATACGCAGTATTTT; cdr3_aa: CSARRAGVTDTQYF; clone_size: few; j_call: TRBJ2-3; d_call: TRBD2; v_call: TRBV20-1
cdr3_nt: TGCAGTGCTGTCGTTGGGTCCGGGGAGCTGTTTTTT; cdr3_aa: CSAVVGSGELFF; clone_size: -; j_call: TRBJ2-2; d_call: -; v_call: TRBV20-1
cdr3_nt: TGTGCCAGCAGCTTACCGTATGACCAAGAGACCCAGTACTTC; cdr3_aa: CASSLPYDQETQYF; clone_size: -; j_call: TRBJ2-5; d_call: -; v_call: TRBV7-9
cdr3_nt: TGTGCCACCAGCAGAGCGGACAGCTTCTCACCCCTCCACTTT; cdr3_aa: CATSRADSFSPLHF; clone_size: -; j_call: TRBJ1-6; d_call: -; v_call: TRBV15
cdr3_nt: TGTGCCAGCAGCTTTACGGGACAGGGGGCCGATGGCTACACCTTC; cdr3_aa: CASSFTGQGADGYTF; clone_size: -; j_call: TRBJ1-2; d_call: TRBD1; v_call: TRBV7-3
cdr3_nt: TGTGCCAGCAGCTTAGAAGACAGGGGATATGGCTACACCTTC; cdr3_aa: CASSLEDRGYGYTF; clone_size: -; j_call: TRBJ1-2; d_call: TRBD1; v_call: TRBV7-8
cdr3_nt: TGCAGTGCTCAGGTGGTCGAGCAGTACTTC; cdr3_aa: CSAQVVEQYF; clone_size: -; j_call: TRBJ2-7; d_call: -; v_call: TRBV20-1
cdr3_nt: TGTGCCGCGGCAAGTGTGGGACGGACCGGGGAGCTGTTTTTT; cdr3_aa: CAAASVGRTGELFF; clone_size: -; j_call: TRBJ2-2; d_call: -; v_call: TRBV7-3
cdr3_nt: TGTGCCAGCCGCGTGGGGACAGGGGAGTATGGCTACACCTTC; cdr3_aa: CASRVGTGEYGYTF; clone_size: -; j_call: TRBJ1-2; d_call: TRBD1; v_call: TRBV9
cdr3_nt: TGTGCCAGCGCTTGGGGAGCATCCACCCACTATGGCTACACCTTC; cdr3_aa: CASAWGASTHYGYTF; clone_size: -; j_call: TRBJ1-2; d_call: -; v_call: TRBV6-6
cdr3_nt: TGTGCCAGTAGTATACAGGGTGGCGAGCAGTTCTTC; cdr3_aa: CASSIQGGEQFF; clone_size: -; j_call: TRBJ2-1; d_call: -; v_call: TRBV19
cdr3_nt: TGTGCCACCAGCAGAGAAGGGACAGGGGTTACCGGGGAGCTGTTTTTT; cdr3_aa: CATSREGTGVTGELFF; clone_size: -; j_call: TRBJ2-2; d_call: TRBD1; v_call: TRBV15
cdr3_nt: TGTGCCAGCAGCGCCCAACCTCGGGGGGAGCAGTTCTTC; cdr3_aa: CASSAQPRGEQFF; clone_size: -; j_call: TRBJ2-1; d_call: -; v_call: TRBV9
cdr3_nt: TGTGCCACCAGGGCGGGACCGTCGGCGACCCAGTACTTC; cdr3_aa: CATRAGPSATQYF; clone_size: -; j_call: TRBJ2-5; d_call: -; v_call: TRBV24-1
cdr3_nt: TGTGCCAGCAGCTCAACCCCTAGCGGGGGACGGAATACGCAGTATTTT; cdr3_aa: CASSSTPSGGRNTQYF; clone_size: -; j_call: TRBJ2-3; d_call: TRBD2; v_call: TRBV7-8
cdr3_nt: TGTGCCAGCAGCTTAGTAAGCACAGTCGGGGACACCGGGGAGCTGTTTTTT; cdr3_aa: CASSLVSTVGDTGELFF; clone_size: few; j_call: TRBJ2-2; d_call: -; v_call: TRBV5-1
cdr3_nt: TGTGCCAGCCGGCAGGAGACTAACTATGGCTACACCTTC; cdr3_aa: CASRQETNYGYTF; clone_size: -; j_call: TRBJ1-2; d_call: -; v_call: TRBV19
cdr3_nt: TGTGCCAGCAGTTACGGCCAGGGGAGCACTGAAGCTTTCTTT; cdr3_aa: CASSYGQGSTEAFF; clone_size: -; j_call: TRBJ1-1; d_call: -; v_call: TRBV6-5
cdr3_nt: TGCGCCAGCAGCTTGGCCGATGAAGCTTTCTTT; cdr3_aa: CASSLADEAFF; clone_size: once; j_call: TRBJ1-1; d_call: -; v_call: TRBV5-1
cdr3_nt: TGTGCCAGCAGCCCATTCGGACTCCTCGTACAGGGGATCGCTGAAGCTTTCTTT; cdr3_aa: CASSPFGLLVQGIAEAFF; clone_size: -; j_call: TRBJ1-1; d_call: TRBD1; v_call: TRBV7-2
cdr3_nt: TGTGCCAGCAGCTTATATAGCAATCAGCCCCAGCATTTT; cdr3_aa: CASSLYSNQPQHF; clone_size: many; j_call: TRBJ1-5; d_call: -; v_call: TRBV11-2
cdr3_nt: TGCAGTGCTAGTCTGAGCACAGATACGCAGTATTTT; cdr3_aa: CSASLSTDTQYF; clone_size: -; j_call: TRBJ2-3; d_call: -; v_call: TRBV20-1
cdr3_nt: TGCGCCAGCCAGCCGGGGCATGGAAACACCATATATTTT; cdr3_aa: CASQPGHGNTIYF; clone_size: -; j_call: TRBJ1-3; d_call: -; v_call: TRBV5-1
cdr3_nt: TGTGCCACCAGCAGGGGGACACAGGATTATAACTATGGCTACACCTTC; cdr3_aa: CATSRGTQDYNYGYTF; clone_size: many; j_call: TRBJ1-2; d_call: -; v_call: TRBV15
cdr3_nt: TGTGCCAGCATTGACAGGACCGGGGAGCTGTTTTTT; cdr3_aa: CASIDRTGELFF; clone_size: -; j_call: TRBJ2-2; d_call: -; v_call: TRBV6-4
cdr3_nt: TGTGCCATCAGTGCGGAGGGGGCAGGTTCGGGCTACACCTTC; cdr3_aa: CAISAEGAGSGYTF; clone_size: -; j_call: TRBJ1-2; d_call: TRBD1; v_call: TRBV10-3
cdr3_nt: TGTGCCAGCAGTGAGGTAGCCAACACCGGGGAGCTGTTTTTT; cdr3_aa: CASSEVANTGELFF; clone_size: -; j_call: TRBJ2-2; d_call: -; v_call: TRBV25-1
cdr3_nt: TGTGCCACCACGGAATCTGGGGCCAACGTCCTGACTTTC; cdr3_aa: CATTESGANVLTF; clone_size: -; j_call: TRBJ2-6; d_call: -; v_call: TRBV19
cdr3_nt: TGTGCCAGCAGCTTGGCCGGACTCGGGGGAACCTACGGGCAGTACTTC; cdr3_aa: CASSLAGLGGTYGQYF; clone_size: -; j_call: TRBJ2-7; d_call: -; v_call: TRBV5-6
cdr3_nt: TGCAGCGCTCGGACAGGGGGCGCAGATACGCAGTATTTT; cdr3_aa: CSARTGGADTQYF; clone_size: many; j_call: TRBJ2-3; d_call: TRBD1; v_call: TRBV29-1
cdr3_nt: TGTGCCAGCAGCCAACCCGCGGAGAACACTGAAGCTTTCTTT; cdr3_aa: CASSQPAENTEAFF; clone_size: once; j_call: TRBJ1-1; d_call: -; v_call: TRBV7-9
cdr3_nt: TGTGCCAGCAGGGGTACAGATACGCAGTATTTT; cdr3_aa: CASRGTDTQYF; clone_size: many; j_call: TRBJ2-3; d_call: -; v_call: TRBV6-1
cdr3_nt: TGTGCCAGCAACAAGGAGATTAATTCACCCCTCCACTTT; cdr3_aa: CASNKEINSPLHF; clone_size: -; j_call: TRBJ1-6; d_call: -; v_call: TRBV9
cdr3_nt: TGCGCCAGCATCGGGACAGGGGGAAACACTGAAGCTTTCTTT; cdr3_aa: CASIGTGGNTEAFF; clone_size: -; j_call: TRBJ1-1; d_call: TRBD1; v_call: TRBV4-1
cdr3_nt: TGTGCCAGCAGCCGCCGGAGGACCCAGTACTTC; cdr3_aa: CASSRRRTQYF; clone_size: -; j_call: TRBJ2-5; d_call: -; v_call: TRBV7-2
cdr3_nt: TGCAGCGTTGATAGGCTAAACACCGGGGAGCTGTTTTTT; cdr3_aa: CSVDRLNTGELFF; clone_size: -; j_call: TRBJ2-2; d_call: -; v_call: TRBV29-1